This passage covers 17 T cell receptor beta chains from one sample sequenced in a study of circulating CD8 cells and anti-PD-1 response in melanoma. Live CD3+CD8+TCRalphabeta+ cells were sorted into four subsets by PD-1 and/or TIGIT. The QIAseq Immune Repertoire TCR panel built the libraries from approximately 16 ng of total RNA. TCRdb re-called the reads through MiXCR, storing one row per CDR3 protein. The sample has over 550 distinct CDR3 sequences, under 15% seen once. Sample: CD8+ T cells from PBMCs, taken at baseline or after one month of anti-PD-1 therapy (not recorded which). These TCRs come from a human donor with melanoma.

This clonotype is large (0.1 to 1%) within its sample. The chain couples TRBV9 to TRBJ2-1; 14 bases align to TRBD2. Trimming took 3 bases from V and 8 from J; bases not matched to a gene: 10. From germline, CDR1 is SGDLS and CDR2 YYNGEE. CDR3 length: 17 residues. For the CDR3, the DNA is TGTGCCAGCAGCGCCTCGGGACTAGCGGGGGAAATCGATGAGCAGTTCTTC. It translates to CASSASGLAGEIDEQFF.

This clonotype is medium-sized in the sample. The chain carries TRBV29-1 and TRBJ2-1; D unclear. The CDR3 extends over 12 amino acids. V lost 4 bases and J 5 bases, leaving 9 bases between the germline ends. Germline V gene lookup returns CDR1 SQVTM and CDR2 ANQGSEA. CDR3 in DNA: TGCAGCGTTGCAGCAGGCCACAATGAGCAGTTCTTC. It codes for CSVAAGHNEQFF.

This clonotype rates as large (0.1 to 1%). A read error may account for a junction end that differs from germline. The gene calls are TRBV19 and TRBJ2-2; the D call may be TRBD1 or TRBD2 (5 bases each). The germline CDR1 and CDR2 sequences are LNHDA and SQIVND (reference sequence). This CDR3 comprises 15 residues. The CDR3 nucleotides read TGTGCCAGTAGTATAGATCCGGGGCAGCTCCAGAGCAGGATTTTT. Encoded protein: CASSIDPGQLQSRIF.

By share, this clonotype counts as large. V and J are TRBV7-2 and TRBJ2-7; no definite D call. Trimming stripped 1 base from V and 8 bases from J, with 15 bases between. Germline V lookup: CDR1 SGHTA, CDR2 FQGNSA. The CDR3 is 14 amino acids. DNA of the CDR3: TGTGCCAGCAGCTTAGTCCCCCACTCGTGGAAGCAGTACTTC. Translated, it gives CASSLVPHSWKQYF.

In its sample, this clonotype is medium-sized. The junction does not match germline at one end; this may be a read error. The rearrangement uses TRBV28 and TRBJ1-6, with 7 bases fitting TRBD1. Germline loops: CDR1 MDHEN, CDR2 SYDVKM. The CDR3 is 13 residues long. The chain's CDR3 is CAIRQGWGSLLHF. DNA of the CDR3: TGTGCCATCAGACAGGGTTGGGGTTCACTCCTCCACTTT.

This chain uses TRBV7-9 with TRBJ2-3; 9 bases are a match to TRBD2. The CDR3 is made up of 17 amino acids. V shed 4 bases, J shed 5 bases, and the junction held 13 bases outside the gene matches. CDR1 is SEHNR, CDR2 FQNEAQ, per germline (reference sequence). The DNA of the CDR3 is TGTGCCAGCAGCTCCCTTCGGGGTAGCGGGAGTATAGATACGCAGTATTTT. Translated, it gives CASSSLRGSGSIDTQYF.

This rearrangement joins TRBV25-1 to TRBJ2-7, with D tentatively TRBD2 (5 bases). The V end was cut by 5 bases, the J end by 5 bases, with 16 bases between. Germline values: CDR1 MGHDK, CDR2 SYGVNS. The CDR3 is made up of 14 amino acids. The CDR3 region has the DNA TGTGCCAGCAGTTCAAGGAGAGGGAACAACGAGCAGTACTTC. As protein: CASSSRRGNNEQYF.

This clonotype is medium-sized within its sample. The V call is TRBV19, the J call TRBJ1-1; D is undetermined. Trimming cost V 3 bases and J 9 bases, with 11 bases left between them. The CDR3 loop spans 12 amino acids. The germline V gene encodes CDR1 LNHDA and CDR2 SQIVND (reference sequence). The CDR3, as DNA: TGTGCCAGTAGTATTGGTCCACTCCAAGCTTTCTTT. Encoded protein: CASSIGPLQAFF.

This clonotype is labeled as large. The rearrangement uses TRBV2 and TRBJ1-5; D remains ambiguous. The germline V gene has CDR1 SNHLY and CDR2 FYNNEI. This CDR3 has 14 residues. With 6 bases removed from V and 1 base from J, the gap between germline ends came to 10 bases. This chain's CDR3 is CASSGSWSNQPQHF. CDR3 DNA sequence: TGTGCCAGCAGCGGGTCCTGGAGCAATCAGCCCCAGCATTTT.

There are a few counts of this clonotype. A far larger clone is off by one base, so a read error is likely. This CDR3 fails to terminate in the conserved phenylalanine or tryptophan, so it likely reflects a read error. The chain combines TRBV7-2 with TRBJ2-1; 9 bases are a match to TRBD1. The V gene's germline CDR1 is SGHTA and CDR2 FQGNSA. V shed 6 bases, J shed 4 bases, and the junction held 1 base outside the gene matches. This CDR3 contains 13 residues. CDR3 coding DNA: TGTGCCAGCAGGACAGGGGGATACAATGAGCAGTTCCTC. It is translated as CASRTGGYNEQFL.

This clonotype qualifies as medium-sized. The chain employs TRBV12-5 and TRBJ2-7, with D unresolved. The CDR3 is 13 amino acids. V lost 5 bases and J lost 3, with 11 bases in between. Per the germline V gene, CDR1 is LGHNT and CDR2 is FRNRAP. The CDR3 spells CASGTDLFYEQYF. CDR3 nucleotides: TGTGCTAGTGGTACCGACTTGTTCTACGAGCAGTACTTC.

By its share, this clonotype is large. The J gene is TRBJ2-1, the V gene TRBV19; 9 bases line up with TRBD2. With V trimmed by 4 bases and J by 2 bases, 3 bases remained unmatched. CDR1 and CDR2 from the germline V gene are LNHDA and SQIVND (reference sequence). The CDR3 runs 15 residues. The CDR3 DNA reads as TGTGCCAGTAGTAGGGTAGCGGGGGCCTACAATGAGCAGTTCTTC. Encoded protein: CASSRVAGAYNEQFF.

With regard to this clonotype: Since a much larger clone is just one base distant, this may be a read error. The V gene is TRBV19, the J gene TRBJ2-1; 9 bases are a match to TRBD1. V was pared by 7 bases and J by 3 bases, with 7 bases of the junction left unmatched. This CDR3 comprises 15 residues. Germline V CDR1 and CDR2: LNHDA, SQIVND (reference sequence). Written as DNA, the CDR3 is TGTGCCAGTAATCCGGGACAGGGATTCTACAATGAGCAGTTCTTC. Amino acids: CASNPGQGFYNEQFF.

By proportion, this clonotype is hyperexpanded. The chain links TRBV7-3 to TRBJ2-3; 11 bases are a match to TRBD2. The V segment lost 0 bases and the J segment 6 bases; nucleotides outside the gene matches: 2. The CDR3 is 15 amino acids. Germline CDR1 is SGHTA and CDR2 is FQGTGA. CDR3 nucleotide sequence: TGTGCCAGCAGCTTAACCCCTAGCGGGGGGGATACGCAGTATTTT. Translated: CASSLTPSGGDTQYF.

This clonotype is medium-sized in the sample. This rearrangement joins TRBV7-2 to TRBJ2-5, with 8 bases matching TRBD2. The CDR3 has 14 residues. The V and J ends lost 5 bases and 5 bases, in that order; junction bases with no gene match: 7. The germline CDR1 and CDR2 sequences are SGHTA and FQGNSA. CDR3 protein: CASSTGTRGETQYF. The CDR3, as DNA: TGTGCCAGCAGCACGGGGACTAGAGGCGAGACCCAGTACTTC.

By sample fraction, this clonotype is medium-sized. The CDR3 DNA is TGTGCCAGCAGTTACTCGATTACTAGCGGGGGCCAAGAGACCCAGTACTTC. It encodes CASSYSITSGGQETQYF. This sequence joins TRBV6-2 or TRBV6-3 and TRBJ2-5, with 11 bases aligning to TRBD2. Germline V gene lookup returns CDR1 MNHEY and CDR2 SVGEGT. J gave up 1 base and V 0 bases, and 4 bases lay outside the gene matches. The CDR3 runs to 17 residues.

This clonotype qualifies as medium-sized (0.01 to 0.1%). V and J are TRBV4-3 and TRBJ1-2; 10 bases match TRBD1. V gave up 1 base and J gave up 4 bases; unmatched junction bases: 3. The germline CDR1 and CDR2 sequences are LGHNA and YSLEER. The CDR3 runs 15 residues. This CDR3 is CASSQGQGASYGYTF. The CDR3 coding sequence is TGCGCCAGCAGCCAAGGACAGGGGGCGAGCTATGGCTACACCTTC.